This T cell receptor beta chain came from a study of T cells in Graves' hyperthyroidism and ophthalmopathy. Study conclusions and caveats: Ophthalmopathy was identified by the model a median roughly six months ahead of onset.

Uncontrolled infection, other autoimmune disease, pregnancy and lactation each barred patients from inclusion. Ten or more counts support this clonotype. Its antigen is undetermined. V lost 0 bases and J lost 0, with 17 bases in between. The CDR3 extends over 18 amino acids. Germline-derived CDR1 and CDR2 are ENHRY and SYGVKD. Using RNA transcripts as the source, TCR beta CDR3 regions were amplified. The TCR CDR3 first-round RT-PCR relied on the HTBI primer set. Each CDR3 protein gets one entry after TCRdb re-called the multiplex PCR reads with MiXCR. The top ten hold roughly 31% of the sample, which has roughly 710,000 distinct CDR3 sequences, just over 35% seen once.

J is TRBJ1-2 and V is TRBV10-3; D remains ambiguous. The sequencing input was blood. This clonotype was obtained from a woman between 35 and 50 years old with Graves' hyperthyroidism. The CDR3 DNA reads TGTGCCATCAGTGAGTCGAAGGACGGAGGAACGGCTAACTATGGCTACACCTTC. This gives the protein CAISESKDGGTANYGYTF.